A single sample is the source of the 14 T cell receptor beta chains below, sequenced in a study of Ad26.COV2.S vaccination and SARS-CoV-2 variants. Sequencing used immunoSEQ multiplex PCR; TCRdb keeps in-frame clones, though not all of them. The table lists around 450,000 clones, 90% of them singletons. Treatment denoted: around 19 received Ad26.COV2.S at low or high dose, single or two shots; about 5 received placebo; per-sample allocation not given. The samples were gathered on day 63 after the first injection of vaccine or placebo. Here the sequenced sample was peripheral blood, taken in a trial of Ad26.COV2.S vaccine versus placebo. The origin of the receptors is a person between 18 and 59 years old who received the Ad26.COV2.S COVID-19 vaccine or a placebo.

The V call is TRBV7-3, the J call TRBJ2-1, with TRBD1 matching over 10 bases. V dropped 4 bases and J dropped 9; count of bases not matched to a gene: 9. In germline, CDR1 is SGHTA, CDR2 FQGTGA. This CDR3 comprises 15 residues. CDR3 loop: CASSSGTGVFGEQFF. The CDR3 nucleotides are TGTGCCAGCAGCTCCGGGACAGGGGTATTTGGTGAGCAGTTCTTC.

J is TRBJ1-1 and V is TRBV5-5; the match to TRBD1 covers 7 bases. The V gene end was trimmed by 3 bases and the J gene end by 5 bases; junction bases not matched to a gene: 10. The CDR3 is 15 residues long. The germline CDR1 and CDR2 sequences are SGHKS and YYEKEE (reference sequence). The CDR3 loop is CASSYHRGGWTEAFF. The CDR3 region has the DNA TGTGCCAGCAGCTATCACAGGGGAGGGTGGACTGAAGCTTTCTTT.

The V gene is TRBV3-1 (or the pseudogene TRBV3-2), the J gene TRBJ1-6; D remains ambiguous. CDR1 LGHDT and CDR2 YNNKEL come from the germline V gene (reference sequence). CDR3 length: 14 amino acids. Trimming stripped 0 bases from V and 5 bases from J, with 5 bases between. This chain's CDR3 is CASSQDRDNSPLHF. The CDR3 DNA reads TGTGCCAGCAGCCAAGATAGGGATAATTCACCCCTCCACTTT.

The J gene is TRBJ1-3, the V gene TRBV28; D ambiguous. CDR1 and CDR2 from the germline V gene are MDHEN and SYDVKM. V dropped 1 base and J dropped 2 bases, with 6 bases sitting between them. CDR3 length equals 14 residues. The CDR3 protein is CASSLSGTGNTIYF. CDR3 DNA: TGTGCCAGCAGTTTATCGGGGACTGGAAACACCATATATTTT.

This clone was seen a few times. A read error is the likely source, as a far larger clone sits one nucleotide away. The sample carries other DNA sequences with the same CDR3. The chain links TRBV28 to TRBJ2-7; D unclear. Trimming stripped 4 bases from V and 0 bases from J, with 1 base between. Germline-derived CDR1 and CDR2 are MDHEN and SYDVKM. The CDR3 consists of 11 residues. CDR3 DNA: TGTGCCAGCAGTTCCTCCTACGAGCAGTACTTC. It codes for CASSSSYEQYF.

The chain combines TRBV19 with TRBJ1-1, with D possibly matching TRBD1 (5 bases). V was trimmed by 5 bases and J by 0 bases, leaving 10 bases between them. CDR3 size: 14 residues. The V gene's germline CDR1 is LNHDA and CDR2 SQIVND (reference sequence). The CDR3 loop reads CASSAATVNTEAFF. The DNA for the CDR3 is TGTGCCAGTAGTGCCGCGACAGTGAACACTGAAGCTTTCTTT.

The chain uses TRBV19 and TRBJ2-3, with D perhaps TRBD1 or TRBD2 (6 bases each). Trimming took off 9 bases at V and 5 bases at J, with 21 bases between the two ends. From germline, CDR1 is LNHDA and CDR2 SQIVND (reference sequence). This CDR3 is built from 15 residues. This CDR3 is CASCSGGGPIDTQYF. DNA for the CDR3: TGTGCCAGCTGTTCCGGTGGGGGGCCGATAGATACGCAGTATTTT.

The chain carries TRBV10-3 and TRBJ2-7; 8 nucleotides match TRBD1. The ends lost 6 bases at V and 0 bases at J; junction bases unmatched: 4. Germline V lookup: CDR1 ENHRY, CDR2 SYGVKD. CDR3 length equals 14 residues. The DNA of the CDR3 is TGTGCCATCAGCGGGGACAGGAGCTCCTACGAGCAGTACTTC. Its protein is CAISGDRSSYEQYF.

The rearrangement joins TRBV6-1 to TRBJ2-5; D perhaps matches TRBD2 (6 bases). Germline CDR1 and CDR2: MNHNS and SASEGT. The CDR3 is made up of 14 amino acids. Trimming stripped 3 bases from V and 5 bases from J, with 13 bases between. CDR3 region: CASSDAGGVETQYF. Written as DNA, the CDR3 is TGTGCCAGCAGTGACGCAGGCGGGGTGGAGACCCAGTACTTC.

J is TRBJ2-3 and V is TRBV6-5; 7 nucleotides match TRBD1. The V gene's germline CDR1 is MNHEY and CDR2 SVGAGI. The CDR3 length is 12 residues. J gave up 7 bases and V 6 bases, and 4 bases lay outside the gene matches. The CDR3 spells CASSSGGNTQYF. The CDR3 DNA is TGTGCCAGCAGCTCAGGGGGAAATACGCAGTATTTT.

The CDR3 nucleotides are TGCAGCGTTGACTTAGGGGGCGGCGAGCAGTTCTTC. It encodes CSVDLGGGEQFF. The gene calls are TRBV29-1 and TRBJ2-1, with TRBD1 matching over 7 bases. V lost 3 bases to trimming and J lost 10 bases; unmatched junction nucleotides: 6. CDR1 is SQVTM and CDR2 is ANQGSEA in the germline V gene. This CDR3 comprises 12 residues.

The V call is TRBV5-6, the J call TRBJ1-3; 9 nucleotides match TRBD1. Germline CDR1 SGHDT, CDR2 YYEEEE. V gave up 4 bases and J gave up 3 bases; unmatched junction bases: 5. This CDR3 spans 15 amino acids. For the CDR3, the DNA is TGTGCCAGCAGCGTTACAGGGGGCATTGGAAACACCATATATTTT. It encodes CASSVTGGIGNTIYF.

The chain employs TRBV7-9 and TRBJ2-1; D might be TRBD2 (6 bases). The CDR3 extends over 15 amino acids. Germline V gene lookup returns CDR1 SEHNR and CDR2 FQNEAQ (reference sequence). Trimming shortened V by 5 bases and J by 3 bases, and 14 bases separated the two germline ends. The CDR3 bases are TGTGCCAGCAGCCCTATGGGACTTATCTACAATGAGCAGTTCTTC. The encoded protein is CASSPMGLIYNEQFF. The whole variable domain, remainder taken from reference TRBV7-9 and TRBJ2-1, is DTGVSQNPRHKITKRGQNVTFRCDPISEHNRLYWYRQTLGQGPEFLTYFQNEAQLEKSRLLSDRFSAERPKGSFSTLEIQRTEQGDSAMYLCASSPMGLIYNEQFFGPGTRLTVL.

The rearrangement links TRBV5-4 to TRBJ2-5; D unclear. Germline CDR1 and CDR2: SGHNT and YYREEE (reference sequence). The V end lost 0 bases, the J end lost 5 bases, and 11 bases lay between the germline ends. The CDR3 has 14 residues. Here the CDR3 reads CASSLGVRQETQYF. The CDR3 bases are TGTGCCAGCAGCTTGGGGGTTCGTCAGGAGACCCAGTACTTC.